The T cell receptor beta chain described here comes from a study of T cell repertoires in cytomegalovirus infection. Study overall: Indications came from public TCR beta signatures; they pointed to CMV infection and to a matching HLA type.

TCRdb reprocessed the reads with MiXCR, giving one entry per CDR3 protein. In the table there are nearly 550,000 distinct CDR3 sequences, approximately 16% of which are singletons. Many counts were recorded for this clonotype. Its antigen is undetermined. This CDR3 comprises 14 residues. V was trimmed by 2 bases and J by 3 bases, leaving 10 bases between them. Looked up from germline, CDR1 is SGHVS and CDR2 is FNYEAQ. Whole-study findings and limits: Totalled public TCR beta family frequency picked out people who carried CMV plus the relevant HLA. Dominating the ex vivo response were HLA-C-restricted CMV-specific TCR beta clonotypes.

This receptor was taken from a human donor in good health (CMV status not recorded). Some clones in this sample may be carry-over from other donors' samples. J is TRBJ2-5 and V is TRBV7-6, with D maybe TRBD2 (6 bases). The sample taken for sequencing was CD8+ T cells from PBMCs. DNA for the CDR3: TGTGCCAGCAGCTTAAAGACTAGGGAAGAGACCCAGTACTTC. It is translated as CASSLKTREETQYF.